This entry features one T cell receptor (beta chain) sequence. Its matching antigen is unknown. Healthy bone marrow donors made up the donors. The V gene end was trimmed by 0 bases and the J gene end by 5 bases; junction bases not matched to a gene: 3. The germline V gene has CDR1 LNHDA and CDR2 SQIVND (reference sequence). This CDR3 is built from 14 residues. PCR involved 60 Vbeta and 13 Jbeta primers. Assay: immunoSEQ multiplex PCR; the TCRdb copy retains only in-frame clones and omits some. The profile shows about 160,000 clones, approximately 80% of them singletons. This entry comes from a study of cytomegalovirus exposure and HLA in healthy donors. About the research overall: Findings of an earlier analysis included more than 90 million unique TCR beta sequences from about 180 million T cells. Study-wide points: With high specificity and sensitivity, the classifier reportedly diagnosed cytomegalovirus status.

Sequenced input: PBMCs. The chain is built from TRBV19 and TRBJ2-5; 7 bases fit TRBD1. The TCR was taken from a man aged 25-45 years in good health and CMV-seropositive. The DNA for the CDR3 is TGTGCCAGTAGTATAGATTGGGACAGTGAGACCCAGTACTTC. It encodes CASSIDWDSETQYF.